Shown below are 7 T cell receptor beta chains from a single sample sequenced in a study of PD-1 blockade in mismatch repair-deficient tumors. The method was immunoSEQ multiplex PCR; TCRdb's version includes in-frame clones alone and lacks a portion of them. This table holds tens of thousands of clones, 80% found once. The source was PBMCs, collected 6 to 7 weeks after starting pembrolizumab. These TCRs come from an adult with mismatch repair-deficient cancer.

This clone was counted only a few times. V is TRBV4-2 and J is TRBJ2-7; 11 nucleotides match TRBD2. The CDR3 sequence is 13 residues long. Germline CDR1 is LGHNA and CDR2 is YNFKEQ. Trimming at V came to 3 bases and at J to 6 bases, leaving 1 base not matched to a gene. The CDR3: CASSQGTSGEQYF. DNA of the CDR3: TGTGCCAGCAGCCAGGGGACTAGCGGCGAGCAGTACTTC.

J is TRBJ2-5 and V is TRBV5-4, with D maybe TRBD2 (6 bases). Germline lookup yields CDR1 SGHNT and CDR2 YYREEE (reference sequence). This CDR3 is 17 amino acids long. V was shortened by 3 bases and J by 7 bases, with 25 bases between the two germline ends. The CDR3 nucleotides are TGTGCCAGCAGCTCCCCGATCGGAGGGGCCTTGGGGGGGACCCAGTACTTC. Translated: CASSSPIGGALGGTQYF.

The chain carries TRBV27 and TRBJ2-5, with 10 bases that match TRBD2. After removal of 2 bases from V and 5 bases from J, the junction contained 2 bases not matched to a gene. CDR1 is MNHEY and CDR2 is SMNVEV in the germline V gene (reference sequence). The CDR3 has 14 amino acids. The CDR3 here is CASSLISGRETQYF. CDR3 DNA sequence: TGTGCCAGCAGTTTAATTAGCGGGAGGGAGACCCAGTACTTC.

This clone was recorded once. The V and J genes are TRBV5-5 and TRBJ1-2; 7 bases align to TRBD1. Looked up from germline, CDR1 is SGHKS and CDR2 is YYEKEE (reference sequence). This CDR3 has 15 amino acids. The V segment lost 4 bases and the J segment 0 bases; nucleotides outside the gene matches: 6. The CDR3 sequence: CASSPGGTANYGYTF. The DNA of the CDR3 is TGTGCCAGCAGCCCGGGAGGGACAGCTAACTATGGCTACACCTTC. Together with reference TRBV5-5 and TRBJ1-2, the CDR3 gives the full variable domain: DAGVTQSPTHLIKTRGQQVTLRCSPISGHKSVSWYQQVLGQGPQFIFQYYEKEERGRGNFPDRFSARQFPNYSSELNVNALLLGDSALYLCASSPGGTANYGYTFGSGTRLTVV.

This clone showed up just a few times. V usage is TRBV5-1 and J usage is TRBJ2-6; TRBD1 matches 7 bases. The CDR3 is made up of 18 amino acids. Germline V gene data show CDR1 as SGHRS and CDR2 as YFSETQ. Trimming took 5 bases from V and 0 from J; bases not matched to a gene: 11. The DNA for the CDR3 is TGCGCCAGCAGTCCGATGGGGGACAGCTACTCTGGGGCCAACGTCCTGACTTTC. Encoded protein: CASSPMGDSYSGANVLTF.

V gene TRBV28 combines with J gene TRBJ2-1; TRBD1 might be the D (6 bases). This CDR3 is 16 amino acids long. Trimming left V 3 bases short and J 5 bases short, with 17 bases between. Germline CDR1 reads MDHEN; CDR2 reads SYDVKM. CDR3: CASSFSGVGRDNEQFF. For the CDR3, the DNA is TGTGCCAGCAGTTTTTCAGGGGTGGGAAGGGACAATGAGCAGTTCTTC.

The chain has TRBV2 and TRBJ2-7; 7 bases are shared with TRBD1. Losses at the gene ends were 6 bases for V and 2 bases for J; bases not matched to a gene: 7. This CDR3 is 14 amino acids long. From germline, CDR1 is SNHLY and CDR2 FYNNEI. The CDR3 bases are TGTGCCAGCAGAGCCGGGACAGAAGCCTACGAGCAGTACTTC. This sequence encodes CASRAGTEAYEQYF.